The clone carrying this TCR beta chain was counted a single time. Its target is unknown. This sample was taken from a study of a mutant IDH1 vaccine in newly diagnosed glioma. At the level of the study: Receipt of radiotherapy, temozolomide, or both preceded the study, and most received both. Overall study results and limits: Any relationship between pseudoprogression and changes in top peripheral T cell clonotypes seemed absent.

Some clones are missing from TCRdb's copy, which holds only in-frame ones; the method was immunoSEQ multiplex PCR. The repertoire holds some 33,000 clones, with just under 80% as singletons. The length of the CDR3 is 13 residues. Trimming removed 5 bases from V and 3 bases from J, with 11 bases in between. Germline assignment: CDR1 LGHNT and CDR2 FRNRAP. The time point here: week 11, during vaccination. Mutant IDH1 20-mer peptide, at 300 ug, made up each vaccine dose, with topical imiquimod. Donor tumors were new WHO grade 3 or 4 IDH1-mutant, ATRX-lost astrocytomas. The input for sequencing was PBMCs, taken from a glioma patient whose treatment included an IDH1 peptide vaccine. V is TRBV12-5 and J is TRBJ2-7; a possible D gene is TRBD2 (5 bases). The clonotype comes from a man aged 25 to 45 with glioma. The CDR3 protein is CASGPPGSYEQYF. Written as DNA, the CDR3 is TGTGCTAGTGGTCCCCCGGGGAGCTACGAGCAGTACTTC.